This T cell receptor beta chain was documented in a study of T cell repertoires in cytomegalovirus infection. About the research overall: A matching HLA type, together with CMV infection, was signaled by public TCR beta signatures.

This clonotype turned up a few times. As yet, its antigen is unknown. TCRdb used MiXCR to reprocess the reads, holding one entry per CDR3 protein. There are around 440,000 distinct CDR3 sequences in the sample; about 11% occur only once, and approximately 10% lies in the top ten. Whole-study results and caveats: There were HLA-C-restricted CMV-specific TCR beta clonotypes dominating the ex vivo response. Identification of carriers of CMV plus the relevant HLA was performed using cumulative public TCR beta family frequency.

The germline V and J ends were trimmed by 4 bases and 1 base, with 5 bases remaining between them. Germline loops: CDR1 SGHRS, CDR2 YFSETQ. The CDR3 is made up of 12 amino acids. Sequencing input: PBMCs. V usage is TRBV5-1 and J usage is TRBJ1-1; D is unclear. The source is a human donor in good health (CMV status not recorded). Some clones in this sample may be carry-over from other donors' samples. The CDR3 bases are TGCGCCAGCAGCGTCGAGAACACTGAAGCTTTCTTT. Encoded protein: CASSVENTEAFF.